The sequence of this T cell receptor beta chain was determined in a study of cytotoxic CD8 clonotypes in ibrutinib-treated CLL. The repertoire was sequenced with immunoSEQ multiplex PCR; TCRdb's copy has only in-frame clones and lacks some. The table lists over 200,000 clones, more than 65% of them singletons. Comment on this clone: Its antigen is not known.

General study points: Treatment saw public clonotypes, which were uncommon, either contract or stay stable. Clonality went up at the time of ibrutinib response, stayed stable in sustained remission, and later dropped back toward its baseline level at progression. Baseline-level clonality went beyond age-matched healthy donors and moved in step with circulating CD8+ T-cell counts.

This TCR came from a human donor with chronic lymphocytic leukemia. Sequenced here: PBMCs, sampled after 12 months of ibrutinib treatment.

The CDR3 coding sequence is TGTGCCAGCAGCTTGACTAGCGGGAGGTCTACTGAGCAGTTCTTC. Protein product: CASSLTSGRSTEQFF. The chain has TRBV7-2 and TRBJ2-1; TRBD2 agrees at 13 bases. The J segment lost 9 bases and the V segment lost 3 bases, leaving 5 bases of the junction unmatched. This CDR3 is 15 amino acids long. The germline V gene encodes CDR1 SGHTA and CDR2 FQGNSA.